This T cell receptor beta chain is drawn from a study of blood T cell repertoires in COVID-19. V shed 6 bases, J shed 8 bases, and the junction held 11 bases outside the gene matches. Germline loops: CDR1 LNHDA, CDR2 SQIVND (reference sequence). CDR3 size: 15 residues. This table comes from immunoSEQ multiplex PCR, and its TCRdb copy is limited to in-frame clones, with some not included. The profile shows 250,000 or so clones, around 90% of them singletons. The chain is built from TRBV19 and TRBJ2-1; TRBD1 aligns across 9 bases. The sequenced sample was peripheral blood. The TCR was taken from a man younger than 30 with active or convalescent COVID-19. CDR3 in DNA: TGTGCCAGTAGGCAGGGACAGGGTTTTCGGGATGAGCAGTTCTTC. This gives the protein CASRQGQGFRDEQFF.